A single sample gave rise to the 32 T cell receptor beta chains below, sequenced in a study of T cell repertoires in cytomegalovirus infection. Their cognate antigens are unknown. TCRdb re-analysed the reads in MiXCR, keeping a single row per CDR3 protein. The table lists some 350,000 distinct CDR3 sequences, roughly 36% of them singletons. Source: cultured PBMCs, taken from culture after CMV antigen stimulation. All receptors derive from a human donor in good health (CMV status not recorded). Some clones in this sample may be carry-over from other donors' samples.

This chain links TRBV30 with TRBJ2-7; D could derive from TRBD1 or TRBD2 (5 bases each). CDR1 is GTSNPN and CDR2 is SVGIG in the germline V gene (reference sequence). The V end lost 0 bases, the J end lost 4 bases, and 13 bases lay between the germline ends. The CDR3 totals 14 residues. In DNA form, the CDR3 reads TGTGCCTGGAGTGTAATGGGACCCGGGTACGAGCAGTACTTC. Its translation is CAWSVMGPGYEQYF.

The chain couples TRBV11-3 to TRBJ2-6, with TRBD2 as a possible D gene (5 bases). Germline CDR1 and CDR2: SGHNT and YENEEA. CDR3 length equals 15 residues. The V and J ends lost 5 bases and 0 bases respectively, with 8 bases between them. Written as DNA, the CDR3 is TGTGCCAGCAGCGGGAGAGACTCTGGGGCCAACGTCCTGACTTTC. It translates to CASSGRDSGANVLTF. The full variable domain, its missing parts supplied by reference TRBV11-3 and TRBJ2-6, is EAGVVQSPRYKIIEKKQPVAFWCNPISGHNTLYWYLQNLGQGPELLIRYENEEAVDDSQLPKDRFSAERLKGVDSTLKIQPAELGDSAVYLCASSGRDSGANVLTFGAGSRLTVL.

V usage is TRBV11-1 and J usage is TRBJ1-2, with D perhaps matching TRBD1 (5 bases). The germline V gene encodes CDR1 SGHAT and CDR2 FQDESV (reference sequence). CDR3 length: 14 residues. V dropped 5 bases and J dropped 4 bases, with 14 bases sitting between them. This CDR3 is CASSRDLKGYGYTF. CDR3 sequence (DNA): TGTGCCAGCAGCCGGGACCTAAAGGGCTATGGCTACACCTTC.

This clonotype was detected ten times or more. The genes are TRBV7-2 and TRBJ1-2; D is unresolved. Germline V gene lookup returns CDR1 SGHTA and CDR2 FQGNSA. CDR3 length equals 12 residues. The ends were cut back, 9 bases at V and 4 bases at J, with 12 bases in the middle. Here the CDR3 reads CASSRTGYGYTF. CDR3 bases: TGTGCCAGTAGCCGCACGGGCTATGGCTACACCTTC.

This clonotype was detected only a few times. In nucleotides, the CDR3 is TGTGCCAGCAGTTACGGACTAGCGGGAGCACCAGATACGCAGTATTTT. As protein: CASSYGLAGAPDTQYF. The gene calls are TRBV6-2 or TRBV6-3 and TRBJ2-3; 13 bases agree with TRBD2. The germline V gene encodes CDR1 MNHEY and CDR2 SVGEGT. J was trimmed by 4 bases and V by 2 bases; bases with no gene match: 3. CDR3 length equals 16 residues.

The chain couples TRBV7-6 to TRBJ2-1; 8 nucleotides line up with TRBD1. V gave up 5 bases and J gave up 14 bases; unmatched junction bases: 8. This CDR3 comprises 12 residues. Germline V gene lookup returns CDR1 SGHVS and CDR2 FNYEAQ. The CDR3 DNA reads TGTGCCAGCAGCAGCCGACCGGGACAGGAGTTCTTC. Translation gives CASSSRPGQEFF.

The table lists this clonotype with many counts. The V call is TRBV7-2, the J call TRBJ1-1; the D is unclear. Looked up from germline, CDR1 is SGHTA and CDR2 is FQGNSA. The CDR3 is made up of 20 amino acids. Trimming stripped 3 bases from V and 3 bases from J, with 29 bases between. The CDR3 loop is CASSFLLGGVVRSADTEAFF. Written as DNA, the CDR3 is TGTGCCAGCAGCTTTTTACTCGGTGGGGTCGTGAGGTCGGCAGACACTGAAGCTTTCTTT.

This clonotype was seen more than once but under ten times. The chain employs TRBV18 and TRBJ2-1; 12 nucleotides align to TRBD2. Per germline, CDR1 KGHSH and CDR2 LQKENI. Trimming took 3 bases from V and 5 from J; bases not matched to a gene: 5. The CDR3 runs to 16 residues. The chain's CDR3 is CASSPILAGGHNEQFF. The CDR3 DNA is TGTGCCAGCTCACCTATACTAGCGGGAGGCCACAATGAGCAGTTCTTC. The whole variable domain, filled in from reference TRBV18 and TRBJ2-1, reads NAGVMQNPRHLVRRRGQEARLRCSPMKGHSHVYWYRQLPEEGLKFMVYLQKENIIDESGMPKERFSAEFPKEGPSILRIQQVVRGDSAAYFCASSPILAGGHNEQFFGPGTRLTVL.

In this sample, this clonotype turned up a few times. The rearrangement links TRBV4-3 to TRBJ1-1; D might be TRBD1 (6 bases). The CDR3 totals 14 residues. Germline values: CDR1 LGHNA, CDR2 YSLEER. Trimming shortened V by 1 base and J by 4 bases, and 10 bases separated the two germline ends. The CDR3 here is CASSQVTGSTEAFF. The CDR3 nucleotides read TGCGCCAGCAGCCAAGTCACAGGGTCCACTGAAGCTTTCTTT.

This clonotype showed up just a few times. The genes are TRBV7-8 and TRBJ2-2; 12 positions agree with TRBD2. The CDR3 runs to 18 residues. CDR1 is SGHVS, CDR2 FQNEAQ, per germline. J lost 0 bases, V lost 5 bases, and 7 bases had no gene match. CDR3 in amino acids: CASSTASGRETNTGELFF. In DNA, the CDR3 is TGTGCCAGCAGCACCGCTAGCGGGAGGGAGACGAACACCGGGGAGCTGTTTTTT.

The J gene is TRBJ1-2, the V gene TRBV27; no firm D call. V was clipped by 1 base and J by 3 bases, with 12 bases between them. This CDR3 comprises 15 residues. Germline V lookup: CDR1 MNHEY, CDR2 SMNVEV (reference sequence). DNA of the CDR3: TGTGCCAGCAGTTTATTTGGGGAGAAGTACTATGGCTACACCTTC. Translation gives CASSLFGEKYYGYTF.

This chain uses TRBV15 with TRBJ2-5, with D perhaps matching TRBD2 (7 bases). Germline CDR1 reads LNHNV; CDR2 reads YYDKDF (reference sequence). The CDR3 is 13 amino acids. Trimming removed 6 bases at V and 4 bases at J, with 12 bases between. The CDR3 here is CATRNRGAETQYF. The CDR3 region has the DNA TGTGCCACCAGAAATCGGGGGGCAGAGACCCAGTACTTC. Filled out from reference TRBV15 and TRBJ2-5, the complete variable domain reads DAMVIQNPRYQVTQFGKPVTLSCSQTLNHNVMYWYQQKSSQAPKLLFHYYDKDFNNEADTPDNFQSRRPNTSFCFLDIRSPGLGDTAMYLCATRNRGAETQYFGPGTRLLVL.

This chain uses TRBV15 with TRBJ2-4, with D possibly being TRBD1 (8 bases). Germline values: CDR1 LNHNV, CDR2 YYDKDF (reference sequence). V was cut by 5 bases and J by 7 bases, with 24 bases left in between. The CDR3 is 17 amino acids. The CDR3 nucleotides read TGTGCCACCAGCCCTACAGGGGGGCGCGGGAGCGGGAACATTCAGTACTTC. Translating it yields CATSPTGGRGSGNIQYF.

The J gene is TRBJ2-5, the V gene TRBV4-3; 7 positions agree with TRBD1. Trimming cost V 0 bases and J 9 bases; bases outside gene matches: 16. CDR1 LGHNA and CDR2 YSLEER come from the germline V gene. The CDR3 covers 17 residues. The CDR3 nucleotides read TGCGCCAGCAGCCAAGATTGGTTGCCGGGACAGTCTATGGCCCAGTACTTC. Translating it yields CASSQDWLPGQSMAQYF.

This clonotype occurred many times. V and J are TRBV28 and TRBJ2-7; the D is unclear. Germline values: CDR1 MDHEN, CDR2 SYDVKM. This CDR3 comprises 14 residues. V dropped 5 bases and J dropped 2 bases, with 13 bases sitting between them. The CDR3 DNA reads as TGTGCCAGCAGTGGATTCCGTCTAACCTACGAGCAGTACTTC. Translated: CASSGFRLTYEQYF.

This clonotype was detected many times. The CDR3 here is CASGLAAHNEQFF. The CDR3 DNA is TGTGCCAGTGGACTAGCGGCGCACAATGAGCAGTTCTTC. The chain recombines TRBV7-2 with TRBJ2-1; 10 bases are shared with TRBD2. The CDR3 has 13 residues. Germline loops: CDR1 SGHTA, CDR2 FQGNSA. V shed 9 bases, J shed 5 bases, and the junction held 4 bases outside the gene matches.

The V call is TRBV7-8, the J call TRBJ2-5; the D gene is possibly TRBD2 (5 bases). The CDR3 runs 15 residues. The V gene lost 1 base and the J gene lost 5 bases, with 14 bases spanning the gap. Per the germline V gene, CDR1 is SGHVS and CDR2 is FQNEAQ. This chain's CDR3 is CASSLDTASWETQYF. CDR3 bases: TGTGCCAGCAGCTTAGATACGGCTAGCTGGGAGACCCAGTACTTC.

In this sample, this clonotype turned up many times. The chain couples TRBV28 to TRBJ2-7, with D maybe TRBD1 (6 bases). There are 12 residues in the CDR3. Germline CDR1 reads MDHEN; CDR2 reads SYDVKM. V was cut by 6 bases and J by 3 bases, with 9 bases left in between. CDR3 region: CASRAGVYEQYF. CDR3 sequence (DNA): TGTGCCAGCAGGGCAGGGGTCTACGAGCAGTACTTC.

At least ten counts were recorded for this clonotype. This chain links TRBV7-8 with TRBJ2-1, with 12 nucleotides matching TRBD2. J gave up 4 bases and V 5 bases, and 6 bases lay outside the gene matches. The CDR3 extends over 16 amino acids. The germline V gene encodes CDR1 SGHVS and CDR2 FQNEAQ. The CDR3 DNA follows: TGTGCCAGCAGCGTAGGACTAGCGGGAAGATACAATGAGCAGTTCTTC. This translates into CASSVGLAGRYNEQFF.

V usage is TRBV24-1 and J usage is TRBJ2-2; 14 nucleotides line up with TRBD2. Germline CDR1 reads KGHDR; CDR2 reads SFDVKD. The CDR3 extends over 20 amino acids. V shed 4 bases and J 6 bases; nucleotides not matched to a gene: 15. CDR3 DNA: TGTGCCACCAGTGACCCGGGACTAGCGGGAGTCGGGGGAATACCCGGGGAGCTGTTTTTT. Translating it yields CATSDPGLAGVGGIPGELFF.

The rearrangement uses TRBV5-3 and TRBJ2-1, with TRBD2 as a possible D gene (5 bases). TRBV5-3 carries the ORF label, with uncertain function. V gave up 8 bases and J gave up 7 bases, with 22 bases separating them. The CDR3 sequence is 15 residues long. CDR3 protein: CASKYYQGGLNEQFF. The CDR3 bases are TGTGCCAGCAAATATTATCAAGGCGGGCTAAATGAGCAGTTCTTC.

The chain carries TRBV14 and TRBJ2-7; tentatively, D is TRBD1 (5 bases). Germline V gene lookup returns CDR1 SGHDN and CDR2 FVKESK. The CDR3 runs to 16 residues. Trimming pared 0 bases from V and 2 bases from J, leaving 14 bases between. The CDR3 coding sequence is TGTGCCAGCAGCCAAGATCATTGGGGCAGTGCCTACGAGCAGTACTTC. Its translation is CASSQDHWGSAYEQYF.

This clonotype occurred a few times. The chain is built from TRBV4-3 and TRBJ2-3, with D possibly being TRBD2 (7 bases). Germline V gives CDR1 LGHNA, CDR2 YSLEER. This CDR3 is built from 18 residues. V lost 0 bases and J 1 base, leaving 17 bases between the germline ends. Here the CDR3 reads CASSQDLRGGVGTDTQYF. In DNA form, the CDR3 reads TGCGCCAGCAGCCAAGATCTTAGGGGGGGAGTCGGCACAGATACGCAGTATTTT.

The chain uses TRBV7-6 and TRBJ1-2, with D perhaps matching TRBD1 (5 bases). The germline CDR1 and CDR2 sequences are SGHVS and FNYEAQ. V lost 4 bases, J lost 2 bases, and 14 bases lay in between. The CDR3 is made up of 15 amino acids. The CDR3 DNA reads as TGTGCCAGCAGCTCGGGACCGAAACTCAACTATGGCTACACCTTC. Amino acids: CASSSGPKLNYGYTF.

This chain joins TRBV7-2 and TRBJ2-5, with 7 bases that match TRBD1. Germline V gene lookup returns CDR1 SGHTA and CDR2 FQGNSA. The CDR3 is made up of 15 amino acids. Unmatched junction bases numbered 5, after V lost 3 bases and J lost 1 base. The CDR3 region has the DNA TGTGCCAGCAGCTTTTCCGGGACAGCCCAAGAGACCCAGTACTTC. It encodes CASSFSGTAQETQYF. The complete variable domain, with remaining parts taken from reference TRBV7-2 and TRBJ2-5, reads GAGVSQSPSNKVTEKGKDVELRCDPISGHTALYWYRQSLGQGLEFLIYFQGNSAPDKSGLPSDRFSAERTGGSVSTLTIQRTQQEDSAVYLCASSFSGTAQETQYFGPGTRLLVL.

This chain's CDR3 is CASSLGALTSDTQYF. The CDR3 nucleotides are TGTGCCAGCAGCTTAGGCGCCTTGACGTCAGATACGCAGTATTTT. The rearrangement uses TRBV11-2 and TRBJ2-3; no definite D call. Trimming cost V 1 base and J 4 bases, with 12 bases left between them. The CDR3 consists of 15 residues. Germline V gene lookup returns CDR1 SGHAT and CDR2 FQNNGV.

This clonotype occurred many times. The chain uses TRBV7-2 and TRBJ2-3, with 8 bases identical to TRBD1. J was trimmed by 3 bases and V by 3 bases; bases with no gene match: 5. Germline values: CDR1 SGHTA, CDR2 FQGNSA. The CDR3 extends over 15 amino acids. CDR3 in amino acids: CASSFITGGTDTQYF. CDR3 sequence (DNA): TGTGCCAGCAGCTTTATAACAGGGGGTACAGATACGCAGTATTTT. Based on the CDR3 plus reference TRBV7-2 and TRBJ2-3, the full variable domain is GAGVSQSPSNKVTEKGKDVELRCDPISGHTALYWYRQSLGQGLEFLIYFQGNSAPDKSGLPSDRFSAERTGGSVSTLTIQRTQQEDSAVYLCASSFITGGTDTQYFGPGTRLTVL.

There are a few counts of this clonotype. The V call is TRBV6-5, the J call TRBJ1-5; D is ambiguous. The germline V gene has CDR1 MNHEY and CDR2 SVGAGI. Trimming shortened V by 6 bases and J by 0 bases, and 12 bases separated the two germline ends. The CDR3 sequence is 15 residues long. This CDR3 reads CASSTGAYSNQPQHF. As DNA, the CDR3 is TGTGCCAGCAGCACGGGAGCGTATAGCAATCAGCCCCAGCATTTT.

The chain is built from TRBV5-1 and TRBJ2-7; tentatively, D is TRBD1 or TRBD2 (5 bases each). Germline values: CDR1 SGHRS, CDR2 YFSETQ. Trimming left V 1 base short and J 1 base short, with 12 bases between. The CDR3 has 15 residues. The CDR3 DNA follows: TGCGCCAGCAGCTTGTCTTATGGGGGATCCTACGAGCAGTACTTC. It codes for CASSLSYGGSYEQYF.

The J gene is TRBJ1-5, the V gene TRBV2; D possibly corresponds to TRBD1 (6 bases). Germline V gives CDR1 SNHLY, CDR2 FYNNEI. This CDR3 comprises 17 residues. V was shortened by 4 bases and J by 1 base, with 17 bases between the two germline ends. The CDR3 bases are TGTGCCAGCAGTGCCTTCGAACAGGGCGTCAGCAATCAGCCCCAGCATTTT. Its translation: CASSAFEQGVSNQPQHF.

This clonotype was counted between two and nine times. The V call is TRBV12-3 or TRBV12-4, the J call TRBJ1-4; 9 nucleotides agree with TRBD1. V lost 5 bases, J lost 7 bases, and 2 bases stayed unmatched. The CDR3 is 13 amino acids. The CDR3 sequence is CASSKTGGEKLFF. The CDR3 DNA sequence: TGTGCCAGCAGTAAGACAGGGGGTGAAAAACTGTTTTTT.

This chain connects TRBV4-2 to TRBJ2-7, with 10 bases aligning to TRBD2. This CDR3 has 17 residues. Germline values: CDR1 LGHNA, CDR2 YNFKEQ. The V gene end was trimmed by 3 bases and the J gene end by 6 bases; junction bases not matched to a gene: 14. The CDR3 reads CASSQGQVASGSFEQYF. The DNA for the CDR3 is TGTGCCAGCAGCCAGGGACAGGTAGCTAGCGGGAGTTTCGAGCAGTACTTC.